Included here is one TCR beta chain sequence, with context. It lacks a known antigen. No much larger clone exists at a distance of one base, and base qualities are not known. CD8 naive samples were CD45RO-negative cells positively selected for CCR7, giving a CD45RA+CCR7+ population that excluded TemRA cells. The donors were healthy, HIV-negative adults who had no recently reported acute infections or vaccinations. Only Caucasian adults living in Nashville, Tennessee, USA were represented among the donors. Blood was obtained by leukapheresis, after which PBMCs were separated by Ficoll-Histopaque density gradient centrifugation and cryopreserved in liquid nitrogen vapor phase. Analytical flow cytometry was used to check the purity and quantity of each magnetically sorted T cell population. From each sorted fraction, genomic DNA was isolated and quantified by UV absorbance on a Nanodrop 2000c. Unmatched junction bases come to 4, with V trimmed by 1 base and J by 3 bases. The CDR3 goes from the cysteine to the phenylalanine over 16 residues. The DNA shown is the 48-base CDR3, in frame from base 1. As encoded in the germline V gene, CDR1 is MGHRA while CDR2 is YSYEKL.

Using the deep immunoSEQ assay, TCR CDR3 regions were amplified from genomic DNA by multiplex PCR. For each cell subset, the extracted genomic DNA was distributed evenly across all wells of several immunoSEQ 96-well plates, and each plate served as one replicate. For sorted subsets, each replicate PCR was loaded with approximately 200 ng genomic DNA, equivalent to approximately 33,000 T cell genomes. Purified libraries were quantified with a Qubit 3.0 fluorometer, sized on a Bioanalyzer 2100, and re-quantified with the KAPA Library Quantification kit. Each immunoSEQ 96-well plate was sequenced on its own single-read 150-cycle Illumina NextSeq 550 flow cell. In the authors' own workflow: Because the immunoSEQ output held only junctional sequences and lacked quality scores, the filtering could not match the filtering applied to full-length reads. Sequences were annotated with PyIR, a Python wrapper for IgBLAST v1.9, using IMGT germline references to assign V/J genes and CDR3. Reads were removed for weak V/J assignments (E-value above 1e-6), missing CDR3, stop codons, out-of-frame junctions, or ambiguous translated residues. A V3J clonotype was defined by an identical inferred V gene, J gene, and CDR3 amino acid sequence. Percentage overlap between repertoires was computed as shared unique clonotypes divided by the size of the smaller repertoire. Repertoire richness was assessed with RTK rarefaction, the Chao1 estimator, and Recon v2.1 estimates of unobserved clonotypes. Generation probabilities for all TCRbeta clonotypes obtained by the gDNA method from four donors were computed using OLGA. TCRdb took over this immuneACCESS table, retaining in-frame rearrangements with V and J assigned. Such tables are incomplete; in checked studies, under half of the missing clones stem from an unresolved V gene, and the remainder is unexplained. V and J calls and clone size are copied from that table; D and trimming were computed from the DNA. For this sample there are roughly 2 million clones; about 95% appear just once. The ten largest clones represent about 1.1% of the sample.

These data belong to a study of shared clonotypes between healthy human individuals (dated by TCRdb to the early 2020s). Background for the entire study: A few men and a couple of women, aged 18 to 49 years, made up the cohort. Per donor, three plates each were used for CD4 naive and CD4 memory, two for CD8 naive, and one for CD8 memory. To increase sequencing depth and limit assay-specific biases, different laboratories used diverse techniques to prepare libraries and sequence TCR repertoires. Per donor, leukapheresis produced somewhere between about 0.85 and 9.5 billion PBMCs. The study deeply sequenced blood TCR repertoires of about 5 healthy adults to estimate repertoire size and the extent of clonotype sharing between individuals. General study outcomes and caveats: Because the study included a small number of donors, the genetic and exposure-history diversity represented was limited. Sampling was limited to blood, and TCR repertoires in tissue likely differ from TCR repertoires in blood. Naive subsets generally had larger estimated clonotype richness than memory subsets. Around 5.4% of naive CD4, 3.5% of naive CD8, 2.3% of memory CD4, and less than 0.45% of memory CD8 clonotypes were shared across several donors. Compared with non-shared clonotypes, clonotypes shared by all four sorted-subset donors had higher generation probabilities. Pairwise subsampling indicated that sequencing depth was expected to affect the degree of clonotype sharing among donors. Even with the large sequencing depth, rarefaction of the sorted-subset datasets indicated that sequencing was incomplete.

Sequencing used naive CD8+ T cells sorted from blood. The sample's cell subset or site label, decoded: CD45RA+CCR7+. Rearrangement joined TRBV4-1 to TRBJ1-5; TRBD1 aligns with 9 central bases. The receptor comes from a man younger than 30 in good health. The CDR3 has the sequence CASSQVGTGFNQPQHF. The sequenced DNA: TGCGCCAGCAGCCAAGTTGGGACAGGGTTCAATCAGCCCCAGCATTTT.